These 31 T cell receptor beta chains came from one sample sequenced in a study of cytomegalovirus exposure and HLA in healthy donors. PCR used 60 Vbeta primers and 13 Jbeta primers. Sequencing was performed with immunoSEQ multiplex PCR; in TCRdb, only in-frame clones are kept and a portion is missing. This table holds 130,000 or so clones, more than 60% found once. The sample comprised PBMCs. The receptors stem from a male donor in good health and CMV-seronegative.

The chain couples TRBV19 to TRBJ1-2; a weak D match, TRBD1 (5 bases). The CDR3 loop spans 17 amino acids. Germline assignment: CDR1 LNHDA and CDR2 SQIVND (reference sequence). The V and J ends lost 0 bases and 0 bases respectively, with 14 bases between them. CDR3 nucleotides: TGTGCCAGTAGTATAGACAGGGCGGCAAGTACTAACTATGGCTACACCTTC. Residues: CASSIDRAASTNYGYTF.

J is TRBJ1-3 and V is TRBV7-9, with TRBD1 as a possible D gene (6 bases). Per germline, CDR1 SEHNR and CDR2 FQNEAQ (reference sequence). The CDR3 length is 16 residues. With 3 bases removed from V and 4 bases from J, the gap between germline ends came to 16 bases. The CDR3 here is CASSLPGLQGGNTIYF. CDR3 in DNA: TGTGCCAGCAGCTTGCCCGGGCTTCAGGGGGGAAACACCATATATTTT. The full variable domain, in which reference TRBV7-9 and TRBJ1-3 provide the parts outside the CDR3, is DTGVSQNPRHKITKRGQNVTFRCDPISEHNRLYWYRQTLGQGPEFLTYFQNEAQLEKSRLLSDRFSAERPKGSFSTLEIQRTEQGDSAMYLCASSLPGLQGGNTIYFGEGSWLTVV.

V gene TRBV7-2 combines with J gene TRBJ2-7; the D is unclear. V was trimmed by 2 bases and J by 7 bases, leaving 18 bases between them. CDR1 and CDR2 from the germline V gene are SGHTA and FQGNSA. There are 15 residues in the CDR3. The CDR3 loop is CASSLFGAAVKEQYF. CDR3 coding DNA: TGTGCCAGCAGCTTATTTGGCGCGGCGGTTAAAGAGCAGTACTTC.

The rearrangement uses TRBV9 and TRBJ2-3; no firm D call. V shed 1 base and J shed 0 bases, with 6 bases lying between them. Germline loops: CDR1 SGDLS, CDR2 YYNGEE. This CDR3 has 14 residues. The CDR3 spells CASSVKESTDTQYF. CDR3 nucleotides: TGTGCCAGCAGCGTAAAGGAGAGCACAGATACGCAGTATTTT.

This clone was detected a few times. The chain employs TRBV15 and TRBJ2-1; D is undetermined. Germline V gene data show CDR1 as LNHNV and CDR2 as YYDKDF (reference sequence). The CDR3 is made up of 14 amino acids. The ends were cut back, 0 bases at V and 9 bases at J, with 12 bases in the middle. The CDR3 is CATSRDLEGGEQFF. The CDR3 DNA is TGTGCCACCAGCAGAGATCTAGAAGGTGGTGAGCAGTTCTTC. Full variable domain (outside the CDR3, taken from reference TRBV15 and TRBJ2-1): DAMVIQNPRYQVTQFGKPVTLSCSQTLNHNVMYWYQQKSSQAPKLLFHYYDKDFNNEADTPDNFQSRRPNTSFCFLDIRSPGLGDTAMYLCATSRDLEGGEQFFGPGTRLTVL.

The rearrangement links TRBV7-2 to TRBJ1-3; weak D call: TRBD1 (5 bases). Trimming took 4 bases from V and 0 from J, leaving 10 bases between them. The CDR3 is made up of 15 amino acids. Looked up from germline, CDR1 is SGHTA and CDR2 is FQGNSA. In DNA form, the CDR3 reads TGTGCCAGCAGCTCGGACGGACACTCTGGAAACACCATATATTTT. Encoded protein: CASSSDGHSGNTIYF.

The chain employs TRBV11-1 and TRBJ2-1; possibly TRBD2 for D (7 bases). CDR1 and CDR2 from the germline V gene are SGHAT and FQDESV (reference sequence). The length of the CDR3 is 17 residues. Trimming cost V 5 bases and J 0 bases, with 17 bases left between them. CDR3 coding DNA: TGTGCCAGCAGCCTCCCTCGCGGGGGCCTCTCCTACAATGAGCAGTTCTTC. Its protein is CASSLPRGGLSYNEQFF.

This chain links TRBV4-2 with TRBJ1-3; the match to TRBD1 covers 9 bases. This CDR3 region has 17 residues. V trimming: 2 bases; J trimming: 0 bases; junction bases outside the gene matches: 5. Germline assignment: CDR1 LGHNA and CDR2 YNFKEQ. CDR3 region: CASSQLTGGSSGNTIYF. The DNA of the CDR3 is TGTGCCAGCAGCCAATTAACAGGGGGCTCCTCTGGAAACACCATATATTTT.

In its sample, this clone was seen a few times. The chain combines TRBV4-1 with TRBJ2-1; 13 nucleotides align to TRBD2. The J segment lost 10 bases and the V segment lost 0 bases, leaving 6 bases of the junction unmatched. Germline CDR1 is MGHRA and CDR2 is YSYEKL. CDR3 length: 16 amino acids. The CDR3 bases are TGCGCCAGCAGCCAAGAAGGGACTAGCGGGGTCCAGGAGCAGTTCTTC. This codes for CASSQEGTSGVQEQFF.

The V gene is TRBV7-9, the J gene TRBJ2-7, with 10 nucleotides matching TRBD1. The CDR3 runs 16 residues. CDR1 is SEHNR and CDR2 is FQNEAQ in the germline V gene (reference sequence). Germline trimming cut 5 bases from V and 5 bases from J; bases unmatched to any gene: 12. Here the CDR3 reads CASSQIPRQGAHEQYF. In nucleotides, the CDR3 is TGTGCCAGCAGCCAAATACCCAGACAGGGGGCCCACGAGCAGTACTTC.

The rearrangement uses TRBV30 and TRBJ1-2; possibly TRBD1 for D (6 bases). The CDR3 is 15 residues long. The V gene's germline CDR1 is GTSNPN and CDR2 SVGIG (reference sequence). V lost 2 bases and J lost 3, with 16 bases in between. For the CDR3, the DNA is TGTGCCTGGAGTTCGTCCCCTCAGGGGTACTATGGCTACACCTTC. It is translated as CAWSSSPQGYYGYTF.

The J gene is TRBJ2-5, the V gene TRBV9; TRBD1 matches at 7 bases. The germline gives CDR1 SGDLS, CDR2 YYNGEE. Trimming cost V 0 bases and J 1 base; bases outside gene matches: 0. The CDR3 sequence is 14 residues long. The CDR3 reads CASSVDRGQETQYF. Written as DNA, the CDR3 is TGTGCCAGCAGCGTAGACAGGGGCCAAGAGACCCAGTACTTC.

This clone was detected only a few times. The CDR3 DNA is TGTGCCAGCAGCCCAGCGGGGGGAGGGGGATTGCTTACCTACGAGCAGTACTTC. Translated: CASSPAGGGGLLTYEQYF. The V call is TRBV27, the J call TRBJ2-7, with 9 bases that match TRBD2. V lost 6 bases to trimming and J lost 2 bases; unmatched junction nucleotides: 17. CDR1 and CDR2 from the germline V gene are MNHEY and SMNVEV (reference sequence). The CDR3 totals 18 residues.

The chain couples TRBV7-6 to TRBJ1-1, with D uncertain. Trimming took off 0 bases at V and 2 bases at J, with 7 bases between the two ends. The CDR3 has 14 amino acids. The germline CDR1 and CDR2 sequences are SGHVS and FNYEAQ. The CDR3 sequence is CASSLAEDNTEAFF. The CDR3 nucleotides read TGTGCCAGCAGCTTAGCGGAGGATAACACTGAAGCTTTCTTT.

The CDR3 spells CATSRVSYSGANVLTF. In DNA form, the CDR3 reads TGTGCCACCAGCAGAGTTTCTTACTCTGGGGCCAACGTCCTGACTTTC. The chain is built from TRBV15 and TRBJ2-6; D is ambiguous. CDR1 and CDR2 from the germline V gene are LNHNV and YYDKDF (reference sequence). V shed 1 base and J shed 0 bases, with 7 bases lying between them. The CDR3 is made up of 16 amino acids.

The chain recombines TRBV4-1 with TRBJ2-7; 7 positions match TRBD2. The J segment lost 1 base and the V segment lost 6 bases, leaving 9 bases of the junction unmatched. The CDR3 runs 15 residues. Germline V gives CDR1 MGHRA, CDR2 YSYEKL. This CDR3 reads CASRHRLAGSYEQYF. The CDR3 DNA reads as TGCGCCAGCAGACACAGACTAGCCGGGTCCTACGAGCAGTACTTC.

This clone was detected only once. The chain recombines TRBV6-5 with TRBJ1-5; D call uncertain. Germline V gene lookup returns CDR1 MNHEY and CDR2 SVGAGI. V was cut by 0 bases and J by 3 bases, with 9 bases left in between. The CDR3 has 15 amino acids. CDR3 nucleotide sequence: TGTGCCAGCAGTTACTCGAGGGCTCTCAATCAGCCCCAGCATTTT. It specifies CASSYSRALNQPQHF.

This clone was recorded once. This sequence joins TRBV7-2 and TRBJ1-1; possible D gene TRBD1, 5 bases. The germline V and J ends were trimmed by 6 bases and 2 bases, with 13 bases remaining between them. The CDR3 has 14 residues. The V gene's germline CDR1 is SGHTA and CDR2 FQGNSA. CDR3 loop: CASSPSGVNTEAFF. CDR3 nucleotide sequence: TGTGCCAGCAGTCCGTCGGGGGTAAACACTGAAGCTTTCTTT.

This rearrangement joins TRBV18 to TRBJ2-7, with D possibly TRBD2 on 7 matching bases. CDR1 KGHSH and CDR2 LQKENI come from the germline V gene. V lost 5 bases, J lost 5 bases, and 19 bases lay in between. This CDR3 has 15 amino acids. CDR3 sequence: CASSSARGGPNEQYF. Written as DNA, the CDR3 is TGTGCCAGCTCATCCGCTAGGGGGGGCCCCAACGAGCAGTACTTC. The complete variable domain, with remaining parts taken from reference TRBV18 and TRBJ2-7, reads NAGVMQNPRHLVRRRGQEARLRCSPMKGHSHVYWYRQLPEEGLKFMVYLQKENIIDESGMPKERFSAEFPKEGPSILRIQQVVRGDSAAYFCASSSARGGPNEQYFGPGTRLTVT.

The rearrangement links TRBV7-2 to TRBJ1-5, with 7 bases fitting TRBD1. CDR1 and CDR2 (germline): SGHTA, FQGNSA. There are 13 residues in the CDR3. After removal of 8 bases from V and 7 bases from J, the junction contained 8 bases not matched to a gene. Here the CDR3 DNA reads TGTGCCAGCCGACAGGGAATGACCCAGCCCCAGCATTTT. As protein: CASRQGMTQPQHF.

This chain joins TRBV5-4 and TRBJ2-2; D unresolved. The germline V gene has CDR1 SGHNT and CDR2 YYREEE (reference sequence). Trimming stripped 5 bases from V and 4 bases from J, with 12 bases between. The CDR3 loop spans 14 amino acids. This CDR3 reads CASSPGNPTGELFF. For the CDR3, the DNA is TGTGCCAGCAGTCCCGGTAATCCCACCGGGGAGCTGTTTTTT.

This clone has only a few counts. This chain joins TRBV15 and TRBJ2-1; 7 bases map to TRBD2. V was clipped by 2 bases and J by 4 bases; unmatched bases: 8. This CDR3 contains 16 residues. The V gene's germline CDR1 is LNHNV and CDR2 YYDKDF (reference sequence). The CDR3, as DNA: TGTGCCACCAGCAGATGGGGGGGGACCATTTACAATGAGCAGTTCTTC. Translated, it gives CATSRWGGTIYNEQFF. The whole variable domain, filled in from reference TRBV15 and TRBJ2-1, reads DAMVIQNPRYQVTQFGKPVTLSCSQTLNHNVMYWYQQKSSQAPKLLFHYYDKDFNNEADTPDNFQSRRPNTSFCFLDIRSPGLGDTAMYLCATSRWGGTIYNEQFFGPGTRLTVL.

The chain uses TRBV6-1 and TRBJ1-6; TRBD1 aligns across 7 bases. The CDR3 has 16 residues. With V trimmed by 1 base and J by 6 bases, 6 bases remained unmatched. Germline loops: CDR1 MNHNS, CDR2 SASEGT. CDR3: CASSEEGQLFNSPLHF. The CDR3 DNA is TGTGCCAGCAGTGAAGAGGGACAGCTATTTAATTCACCCCTCCACTTT.

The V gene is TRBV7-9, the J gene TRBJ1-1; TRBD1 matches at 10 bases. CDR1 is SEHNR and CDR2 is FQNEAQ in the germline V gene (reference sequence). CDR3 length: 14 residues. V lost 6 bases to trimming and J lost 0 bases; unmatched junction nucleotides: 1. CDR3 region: CASRDRGMNTEAFF. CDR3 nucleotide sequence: TGTGCCAGCAGGGACAGGGGGATGAACACTGAAGCTTTCTTT.

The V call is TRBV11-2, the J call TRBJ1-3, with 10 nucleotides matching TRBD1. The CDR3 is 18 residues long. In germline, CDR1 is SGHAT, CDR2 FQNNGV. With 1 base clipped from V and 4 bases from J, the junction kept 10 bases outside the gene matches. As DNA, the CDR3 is TGTGCCAGCAGCTTAGTTGGGACAGGGGCAAAACTGGGAAACACCATATATTTT. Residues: CASSLVGTGAKLGNTIYF.

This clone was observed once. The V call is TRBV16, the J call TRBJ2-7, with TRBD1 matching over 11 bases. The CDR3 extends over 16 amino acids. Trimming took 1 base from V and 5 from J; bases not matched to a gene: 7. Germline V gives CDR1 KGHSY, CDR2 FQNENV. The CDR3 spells CASSQFGGQGADEQYF. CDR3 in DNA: TGTGCCAGCAGCCAATTTGGAGGACAGGGGGCCGACGAGCAGTACTTC.

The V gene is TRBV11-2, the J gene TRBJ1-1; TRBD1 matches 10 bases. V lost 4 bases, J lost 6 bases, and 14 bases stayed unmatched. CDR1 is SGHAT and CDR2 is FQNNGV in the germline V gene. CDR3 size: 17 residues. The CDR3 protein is CASSSLDRGTGFAEAFF. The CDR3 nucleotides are TGTGCCAGCAGCTCGCTGGACAGGGGGACTGGGTTCGCTGAAGCTTTCTTT. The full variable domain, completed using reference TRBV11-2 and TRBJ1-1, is EAGVAQSPRYKIIEKRQSVAFWCNPISGHATLYWYQQILGQGPKLLIQFQNNGVVDDSQLPKDRFSAERLKGVDSTLKIQPAKLEDSAVYLCASSSLDRGTGFAEAFFGQGTRLTVV.

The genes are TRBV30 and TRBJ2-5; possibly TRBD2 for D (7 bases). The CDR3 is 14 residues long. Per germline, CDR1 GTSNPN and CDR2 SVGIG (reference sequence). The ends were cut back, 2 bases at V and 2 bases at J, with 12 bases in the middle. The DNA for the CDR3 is TGTGCCTGGAGTCGTGGGAGGGGGCAAGAGACCCAGTACTTC. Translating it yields CAWSRGRGQETQYF.

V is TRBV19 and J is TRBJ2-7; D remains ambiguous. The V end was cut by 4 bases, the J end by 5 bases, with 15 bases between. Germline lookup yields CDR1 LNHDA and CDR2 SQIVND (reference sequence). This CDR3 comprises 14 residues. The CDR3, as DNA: TGTGCCAGTAGTAATATTGGGCAGTGGGACGAGCAGTACTTC. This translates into CASSNIGQWDEQYF.

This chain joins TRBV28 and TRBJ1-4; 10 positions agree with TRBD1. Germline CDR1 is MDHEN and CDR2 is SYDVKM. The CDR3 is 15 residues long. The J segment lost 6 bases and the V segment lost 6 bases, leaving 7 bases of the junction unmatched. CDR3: CASSPPGQGYEKLFF. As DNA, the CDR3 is TGTGCCAGCAGCCCACCGGGACAGGGGTATGAAAAACTGTTTTTT.

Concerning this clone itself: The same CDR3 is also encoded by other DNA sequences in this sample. CDR3 in amino acids: CASSIGDSQPQHF. CDR3 nucleotide sequence: TGTGCCAGTAGTATAGGGGACAGCCAGCCCCAGCATTTT. The chain employs TRBV19 and TRBJ1-5, with 7 bases identical to TRBD1. The length of the CDR3 is 13 residues. With 1 base clipped from V and 7 bases from J, the junction kept 1 base outside the gene matches. CDR1 and CDR2 (germline): LNHDA, SQIVND (reference sequence).